The entry below describes one TCR beta chain. The authors ran a second PCR of about 6 to 11 cycles using a sample-barcoded 5' primer and a J-beta primer mix. Each TCR beta cDNA got a 12-nucleotide random molecular identifier. TCRdb re-analysed the 5' RACE reads in MiXCR, keeping a single row per CDR3 protein. The sample consists of 450,000 to 600,000 distinct CDR3 sequences, roughly a quarter of them appearing once. The sample belongs to a study of blood T cells in healthy people across ages. Per the germline V gene, CDR1 is LNHNV and CDR2 is YYDKDF (reference sequence). Deletions cut 1 base from V and 4 bases from J, with 13 bases between. The CDR3 extends over 15 amino acids. These same records also appear under a second study, on T cells of mothers and their children. That report adds: Donors were a few healthy Caucasian mothers and their six children.

What was sequenced was blood. This TCR was sampled from a boy younger than 10 in good health. This chain uses TRBV15 with TRBJ1-2; possibly TRBD1 for D (6 bases). The DNA of the CDR3 is TGTGCCACCAGCAGAGGGGGGGCAGAGGCCTATGGCTACACCTTC. Its translation is CATSRGGAEAYGYTF.